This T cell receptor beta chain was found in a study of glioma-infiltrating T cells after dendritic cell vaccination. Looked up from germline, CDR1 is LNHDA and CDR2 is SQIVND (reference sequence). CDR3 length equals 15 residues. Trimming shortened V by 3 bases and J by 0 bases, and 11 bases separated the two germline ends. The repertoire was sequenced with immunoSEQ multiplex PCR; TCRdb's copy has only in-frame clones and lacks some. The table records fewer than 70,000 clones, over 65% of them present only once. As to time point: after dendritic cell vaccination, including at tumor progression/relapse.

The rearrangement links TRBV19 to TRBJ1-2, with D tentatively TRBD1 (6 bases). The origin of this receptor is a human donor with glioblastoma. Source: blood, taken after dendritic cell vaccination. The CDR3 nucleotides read TGTGCCAGTAGTATGTCGGACAGTTCTAACTATGGCTACACCTTC. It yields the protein CASSMSDSSNYGYTF. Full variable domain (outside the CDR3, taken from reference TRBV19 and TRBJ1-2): DGGITQSPKYLFRKEGQNVTLSCEQNLNHDAMYWYRQDPGQGLRLIYYSQIVNDFQKGDIAEGYSVSREKKESFPLTVTSAQKNPTAFYLCASSMSDSSNYGYTFGSGTRLTVV.